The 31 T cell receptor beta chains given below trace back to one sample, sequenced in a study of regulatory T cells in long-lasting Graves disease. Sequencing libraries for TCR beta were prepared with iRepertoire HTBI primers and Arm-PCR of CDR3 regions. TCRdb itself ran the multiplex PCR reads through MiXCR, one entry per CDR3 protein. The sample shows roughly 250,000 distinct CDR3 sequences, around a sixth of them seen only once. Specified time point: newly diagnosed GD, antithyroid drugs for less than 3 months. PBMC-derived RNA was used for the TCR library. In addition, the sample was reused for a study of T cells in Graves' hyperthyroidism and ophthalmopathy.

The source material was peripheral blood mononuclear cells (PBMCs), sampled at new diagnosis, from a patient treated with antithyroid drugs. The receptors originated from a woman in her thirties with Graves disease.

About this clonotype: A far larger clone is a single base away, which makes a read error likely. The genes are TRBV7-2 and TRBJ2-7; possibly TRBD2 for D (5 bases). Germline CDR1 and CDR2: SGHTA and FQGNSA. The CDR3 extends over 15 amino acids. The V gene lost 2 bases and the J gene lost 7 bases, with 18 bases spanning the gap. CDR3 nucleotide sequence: TGTGCCAGCAGCTTATTTGCTAGCTCCTACAATGAGCAGTACTTC. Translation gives CASSLFASSYNEQYF.

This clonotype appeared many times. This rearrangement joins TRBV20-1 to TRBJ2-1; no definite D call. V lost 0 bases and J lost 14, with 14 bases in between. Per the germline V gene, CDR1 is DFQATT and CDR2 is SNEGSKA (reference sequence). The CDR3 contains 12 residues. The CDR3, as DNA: TGCAGTGCTAGAGATCGATCGGCGGTTAAGTTCTTC. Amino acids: CSARDRSAVKFF.

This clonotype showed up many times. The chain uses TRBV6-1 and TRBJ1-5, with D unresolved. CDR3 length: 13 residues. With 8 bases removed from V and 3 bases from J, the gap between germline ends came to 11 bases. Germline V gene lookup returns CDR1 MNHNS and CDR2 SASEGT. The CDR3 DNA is TGTGCCAGCGGAGGAGGGCTCAATCAGCCCCAGCATTTT. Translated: CASGGGLNQPQHF.

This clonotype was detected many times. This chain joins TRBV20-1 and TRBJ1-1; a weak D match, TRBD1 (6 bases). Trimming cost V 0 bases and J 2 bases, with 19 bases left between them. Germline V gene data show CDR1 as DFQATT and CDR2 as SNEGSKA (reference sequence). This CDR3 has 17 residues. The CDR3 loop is CSARDLLHPTGNTEAFF. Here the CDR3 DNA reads TGCAGTGCTAGAGACCTTCTTCACCCGACAGGTAACACTGAAGCTTTCTTT.

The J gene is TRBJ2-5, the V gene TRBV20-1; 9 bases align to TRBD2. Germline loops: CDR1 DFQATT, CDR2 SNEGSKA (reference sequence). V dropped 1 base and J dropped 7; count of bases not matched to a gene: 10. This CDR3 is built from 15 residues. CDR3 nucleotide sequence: TGCAGTGCTAGAGTGGCTAGCGGGGTCCCGGGGACCCAGTACTTC. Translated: CSARVASGVPGTQYF.

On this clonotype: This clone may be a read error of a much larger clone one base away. CDR3 loop: CASSQGRRINTEAFF. DNA for the CDR3: TGCGCCAGCAGCCAAGGTAGACGGATAAACACTGAAGCTTTCTTT. This chain connects TRBV4-1 to TRBJ1-1; D not resolved. Germline assignment: CDR1 MGHRA and CDR2 YSYEKL. V lost 1 base and J lost 2, with 11 bases in between. The CDR3 spans 15 residues.

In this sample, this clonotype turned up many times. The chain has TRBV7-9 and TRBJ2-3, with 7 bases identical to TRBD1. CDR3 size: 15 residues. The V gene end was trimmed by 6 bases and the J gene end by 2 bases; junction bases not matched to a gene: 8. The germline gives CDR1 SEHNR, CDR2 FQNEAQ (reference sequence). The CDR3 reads CASSLVGTDTDTQYF. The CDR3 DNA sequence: TGTGCCAGCAGTTTGGTTGGGACAGACACAGATACGCAGTATTTT.

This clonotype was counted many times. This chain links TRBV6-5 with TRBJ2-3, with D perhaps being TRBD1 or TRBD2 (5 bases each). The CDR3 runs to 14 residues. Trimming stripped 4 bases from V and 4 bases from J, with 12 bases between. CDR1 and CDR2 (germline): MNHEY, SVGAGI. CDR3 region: CASSSMGTSDTQYF. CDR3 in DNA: TGTGCCAGCAGTTCCATGGGGACGTCAGATACGCAGTATTTT.

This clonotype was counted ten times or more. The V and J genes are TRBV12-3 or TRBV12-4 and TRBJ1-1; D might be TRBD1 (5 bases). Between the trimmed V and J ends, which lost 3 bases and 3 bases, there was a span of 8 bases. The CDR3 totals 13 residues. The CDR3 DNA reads TGTGCCAGCAGTTTTTCAGGGCACACTGAAGCTTTCTTT. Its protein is CASSFSGHTEAFF.

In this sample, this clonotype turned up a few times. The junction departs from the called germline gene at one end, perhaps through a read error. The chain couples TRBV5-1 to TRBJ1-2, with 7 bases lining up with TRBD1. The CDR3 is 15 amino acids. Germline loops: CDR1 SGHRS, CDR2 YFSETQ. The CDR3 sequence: CASSLSPQGQYGYTF. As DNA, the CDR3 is TGTGCCAGCAGCTTGTCCCCACAGGGGCAGTATGGCTACACCTTC.

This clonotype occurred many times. Written as DNA, the CDR3 is TGCGCCAGCAGCTTGGCCAACTCATTCTACGAGCAGTACTTC. Translated: CASSLANSFYEQYF. This chain connects TRBV5-1 to TRBJ2-7; D not resolved. V lost 0 bases to trimming and J lost 3 bases, with 10 bases between them. The CDR3 loop spans 14 amino acids. Germline loops: CDR1 SGHRS, CDR2 YFSETQ.

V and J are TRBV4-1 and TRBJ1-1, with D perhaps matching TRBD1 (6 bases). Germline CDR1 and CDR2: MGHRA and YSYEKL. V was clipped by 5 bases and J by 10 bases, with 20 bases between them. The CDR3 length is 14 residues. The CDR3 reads CASSVLQGTGRAFF. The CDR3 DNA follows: TGCGCCAGCAGCGTTCTCCAGGGGACGGGGCGAGCTTTCTTT.

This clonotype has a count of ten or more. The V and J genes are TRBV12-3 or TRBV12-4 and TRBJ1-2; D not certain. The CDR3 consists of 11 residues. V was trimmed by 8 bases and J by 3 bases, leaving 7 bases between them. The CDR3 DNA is TGTGCCAGCTTGGAGGACTATGGCTACACCTTC. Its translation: CASLEDYGYTF.

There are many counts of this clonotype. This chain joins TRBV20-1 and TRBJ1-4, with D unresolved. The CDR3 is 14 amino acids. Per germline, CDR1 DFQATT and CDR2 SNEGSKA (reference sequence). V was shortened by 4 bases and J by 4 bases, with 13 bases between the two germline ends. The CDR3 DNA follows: TGCAGTGCTACCCCCCTTATTCGTAATGAAAAACTGTTTTTT. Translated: CSATPLIRNEKLFF.

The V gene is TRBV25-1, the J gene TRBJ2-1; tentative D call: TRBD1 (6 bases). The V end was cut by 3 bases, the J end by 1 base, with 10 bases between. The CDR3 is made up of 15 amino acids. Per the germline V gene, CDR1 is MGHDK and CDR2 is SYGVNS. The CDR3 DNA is TGTGCCAGCAGTGACTGGACAGTATCCTACAATGAGCAGTTCTTC. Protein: CASSDWTVSYNEQFF.

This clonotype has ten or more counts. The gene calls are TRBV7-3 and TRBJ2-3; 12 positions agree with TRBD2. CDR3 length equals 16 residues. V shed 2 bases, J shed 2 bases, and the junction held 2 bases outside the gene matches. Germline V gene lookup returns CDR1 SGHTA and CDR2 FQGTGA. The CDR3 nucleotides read TGTGCCAGCAGCTTACTAGCGGGGGGGATCACAGATACGCAGTATTTT. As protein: CASSLLAGGITDTQYF.

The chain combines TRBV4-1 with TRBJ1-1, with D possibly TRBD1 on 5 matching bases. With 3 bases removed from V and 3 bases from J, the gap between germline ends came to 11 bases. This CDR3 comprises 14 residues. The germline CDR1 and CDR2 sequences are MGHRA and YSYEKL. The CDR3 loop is CASSQTDTDTEAFF. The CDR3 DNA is TGCGCCAGCAGCCAGACGGACACGGACACTGAAGCTTTCTTT.

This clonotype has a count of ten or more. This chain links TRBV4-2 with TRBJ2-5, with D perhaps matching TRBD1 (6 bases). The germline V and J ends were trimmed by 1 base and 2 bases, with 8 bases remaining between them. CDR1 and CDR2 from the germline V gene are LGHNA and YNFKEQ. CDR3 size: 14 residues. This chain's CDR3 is CASSQVQGQETQYF. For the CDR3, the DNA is TGTGCCAGCAGCCAAGTACAGGGACAAGAGACCCAGTACTTC.

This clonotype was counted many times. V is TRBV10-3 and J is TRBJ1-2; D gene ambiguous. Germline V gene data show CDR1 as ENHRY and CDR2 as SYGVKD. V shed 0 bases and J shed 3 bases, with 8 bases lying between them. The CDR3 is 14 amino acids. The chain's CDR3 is CAISESPQHYGYTF. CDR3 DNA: TGTGCCATCAGTGAGTCTCCTCAACACTATGGCTACACCTTC.

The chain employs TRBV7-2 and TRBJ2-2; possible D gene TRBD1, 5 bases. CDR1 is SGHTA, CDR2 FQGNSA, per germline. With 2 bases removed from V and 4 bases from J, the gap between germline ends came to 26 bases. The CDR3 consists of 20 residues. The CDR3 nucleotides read TGTGCCAGCAGCTTAATGGAGAGTGGTTTGTTAGGGGATGGCACCGGGGAGCTGTTTTTT. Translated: CASSLMESGLLGDGTGELFF. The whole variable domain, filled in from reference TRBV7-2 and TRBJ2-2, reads GAGVSQSPSNKVTEKGKDVELRCDPISGHTALYWYRQSLGQGLEFLIYFQGNSAPDKSGLPSDRFSAERTGGSVSTLTIQRTQQEDSAVYLCASSLMESGLLGDGTGELFFGEGSRLTVL.

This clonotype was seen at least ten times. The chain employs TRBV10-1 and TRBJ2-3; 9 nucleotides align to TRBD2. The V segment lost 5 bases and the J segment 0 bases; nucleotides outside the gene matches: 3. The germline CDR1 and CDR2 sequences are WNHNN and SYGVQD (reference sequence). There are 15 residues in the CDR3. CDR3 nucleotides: TGCGCCAGCAGTCAGGGACTAGCTAGCACAGATACGCAGTATTTT. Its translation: CASSQGLASTDTQYF.

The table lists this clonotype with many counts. DNA for the CDR3: TGTGCCACCAGTGAGGGGACTAGCGGCAACCAAGAGACCCAGTACTTC. This codes for CATSEGTSGNQETQYF. This sequence joins TRBV24-1 and TRBJ2-5; 11 bases line up with TRBD2. The CDR3 is 16 amino acids. CDR1 KGHDR and CDR2 SFDVKD come from the germline V gene. V was clipped by 4 bases and J by 0 bases; unmatched bases: 3.

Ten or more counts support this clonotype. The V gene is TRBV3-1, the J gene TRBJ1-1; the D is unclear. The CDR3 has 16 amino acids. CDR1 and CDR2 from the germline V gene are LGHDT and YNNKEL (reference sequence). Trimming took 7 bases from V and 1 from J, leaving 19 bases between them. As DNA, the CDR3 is TGTGCCAGCACCTGGAAGGCACAAATGAGGAACACTGAAGCTTTCTTT. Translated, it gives CASTWKAQMRNTEAFF.

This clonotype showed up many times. The CDR3, as DNA: TGTGCCAGCAGCGTAGCCAGGGATTATGGCTACACCTTC. It yields the protein CASSVARDYGYTF. This chain uses TRBV9 with TRBJ1-2, with D possibly TRBD1 on 5 matching bases. V dropped 0 bases and J dropped 5 bases, with 8 bases sitting between them. The CDR3 spans 13 residues. Germline CDR1 and CDR2: SGDLS and YYNGEE.

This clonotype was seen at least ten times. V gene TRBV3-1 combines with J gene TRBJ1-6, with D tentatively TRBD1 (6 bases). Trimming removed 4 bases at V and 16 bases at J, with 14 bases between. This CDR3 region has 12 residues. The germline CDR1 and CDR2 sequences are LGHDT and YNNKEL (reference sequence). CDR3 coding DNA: TGTGCCAGCAGCCTCCGGGACATCGGGCTCCACTTT. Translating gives CASSLRDIGLHF.

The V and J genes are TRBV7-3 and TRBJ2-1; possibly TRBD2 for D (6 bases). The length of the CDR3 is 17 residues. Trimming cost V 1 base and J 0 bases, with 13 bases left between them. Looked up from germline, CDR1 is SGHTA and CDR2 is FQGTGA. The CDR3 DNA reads TGTGCCAGCAGCTTAAGCGCGGGGAGATCCTCCTACAATGAGCAGTTCTTC. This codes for CASSLSAGRSSYNEQFF.

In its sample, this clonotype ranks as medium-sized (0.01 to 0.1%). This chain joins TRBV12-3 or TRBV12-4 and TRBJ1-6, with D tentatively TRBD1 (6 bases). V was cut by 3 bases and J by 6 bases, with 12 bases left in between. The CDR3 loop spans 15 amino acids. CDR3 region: CASSLWQGINSPLHF. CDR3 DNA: TGTGCCAGCAGTTTGTGGCAGGGGATTAATTCACCCCTCCACTTT.

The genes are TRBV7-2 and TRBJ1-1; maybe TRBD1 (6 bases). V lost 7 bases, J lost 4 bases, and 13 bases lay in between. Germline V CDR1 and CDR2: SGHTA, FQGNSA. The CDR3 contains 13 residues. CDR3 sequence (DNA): TGTGCCAGCACGTTTCCGGGGGCCACTGAAGCTTTCTTT. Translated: CASTFPGATEAFF. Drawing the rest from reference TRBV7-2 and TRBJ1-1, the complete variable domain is GAGVSQSPSNKVTEKGKDVELRCDPISGHTALYWYRQSLGQGLEFLIYFQGNSAPDKSGLPSDRFSAERTGGSVSTLTIQRTQQEDSAVYLCASTFPGATEAFFGQGTRLTVV.

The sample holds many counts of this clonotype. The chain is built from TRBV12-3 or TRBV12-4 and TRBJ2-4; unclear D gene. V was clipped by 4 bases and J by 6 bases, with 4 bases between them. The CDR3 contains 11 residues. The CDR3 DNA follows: TGTGCCAGCAGTTCTCTAAACATTCAGTACTTC. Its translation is CASSSLNIQYF.

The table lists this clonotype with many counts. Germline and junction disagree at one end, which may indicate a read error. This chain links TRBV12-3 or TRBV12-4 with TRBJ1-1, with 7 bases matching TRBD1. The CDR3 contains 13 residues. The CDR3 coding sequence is TGTGCCAGCAGCTTAGGGGGCCCCACTGAAGCTTTCTTT. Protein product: CASSLGGPTEAFF.

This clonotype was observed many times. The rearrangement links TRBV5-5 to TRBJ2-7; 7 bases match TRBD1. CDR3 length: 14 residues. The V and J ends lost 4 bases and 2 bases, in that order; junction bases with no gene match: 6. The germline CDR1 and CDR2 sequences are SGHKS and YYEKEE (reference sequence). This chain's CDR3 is CASSGRTGAYEQYF. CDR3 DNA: TGTGCCAGCAGCGGTCGGACAGGAGCCTACGAGCAGTACTTC.